This TCR beta chain was documented in a study of identical twins. Findings and limits, study-wide: The study found weaker excess twin sharing in beta out-of-frame sequences. Cord blood's abundant beta clonotypes had fewer insertions, unlike memory repertoires.

Unique molecular identifiers were present on the cDNA, and a universal primer site came from template switching. TCRdb re-called the 5' RACE reads through MiXCR, storing one row per CDR3 protein. The table includes around 220,000 distinct CDR3 sequences, over 9.5% detected once. This clonotype was counted ten times or more. Its antigen is not identified. Among all donors, each was a healthy Caucasian. Germline V lookup: CDR1 SQVTM, CDR2 ANQGSEA. CDR3 length equals 14 residues. The V end was cut by 6 bases, the J end by 3 bases, with 15 bases between. The rearrangement joins TRBV29-1 to TRBJ2-4, with D tentatively TRBD2 (5 bases). The TCR sequence derives from a man aged 50-59 years in good health. Sequencing was carried out using memory T cells sorted from blood. CDR3 coding DNA: TGCAGCGTCCGGGAACCTCTTCGCAAAAACATTCAGTACTTC. Translated, it gives CSVREPLRKNIQYF.